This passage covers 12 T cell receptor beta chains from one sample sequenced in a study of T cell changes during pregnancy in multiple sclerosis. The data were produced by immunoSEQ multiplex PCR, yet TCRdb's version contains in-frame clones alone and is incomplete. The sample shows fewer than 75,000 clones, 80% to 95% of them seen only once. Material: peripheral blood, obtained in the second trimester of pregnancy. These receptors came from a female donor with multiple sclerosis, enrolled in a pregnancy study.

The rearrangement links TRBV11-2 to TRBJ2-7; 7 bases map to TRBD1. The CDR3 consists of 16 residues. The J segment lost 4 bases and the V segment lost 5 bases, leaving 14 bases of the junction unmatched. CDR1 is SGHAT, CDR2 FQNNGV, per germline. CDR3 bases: TGTGCCAGCAGCCCCCGGGGCACAGTCAGGGGGTACGAGCAGTACTTC. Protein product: CASSPRGTVRGYEQYF.

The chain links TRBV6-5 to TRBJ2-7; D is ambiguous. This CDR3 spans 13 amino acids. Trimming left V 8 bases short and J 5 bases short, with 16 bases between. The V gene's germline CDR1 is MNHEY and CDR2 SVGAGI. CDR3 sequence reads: CASQSGGTDEQYF. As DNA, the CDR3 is TGTGCCAGCCAGTCAGGTGGAACCGACGAGCAGTACTTC.

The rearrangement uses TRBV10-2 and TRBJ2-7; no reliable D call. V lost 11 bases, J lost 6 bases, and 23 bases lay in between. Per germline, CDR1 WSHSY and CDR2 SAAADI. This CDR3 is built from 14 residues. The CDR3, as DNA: TGCGCCGCTTCGGCAGAGGCCCCCGCCCCCGAGCAGTACTTC. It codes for CAASAEAPAPEQYF.

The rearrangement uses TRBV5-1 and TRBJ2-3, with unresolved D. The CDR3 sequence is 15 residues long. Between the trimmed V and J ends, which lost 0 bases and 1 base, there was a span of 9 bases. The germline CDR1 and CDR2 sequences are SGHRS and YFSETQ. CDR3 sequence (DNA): TGCGCCAGCAGCTTGGCCTCGGTTCGCACAGATACGCAGTATTTT. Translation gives CASSLASVRTDTQYF.

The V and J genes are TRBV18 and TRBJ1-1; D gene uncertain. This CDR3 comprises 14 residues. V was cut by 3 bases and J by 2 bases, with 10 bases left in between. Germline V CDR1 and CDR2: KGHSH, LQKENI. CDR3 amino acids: CASSPPSGNTEAFF. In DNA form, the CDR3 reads TGTGCCAGCTCACCTCCCTCAGGTAACACTGAAGCTTTCTTT.

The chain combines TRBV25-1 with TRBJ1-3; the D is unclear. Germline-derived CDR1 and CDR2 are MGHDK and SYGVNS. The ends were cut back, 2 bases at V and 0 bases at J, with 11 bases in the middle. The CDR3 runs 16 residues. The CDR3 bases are TGTGCCAGCAGTGAAGTACGAGCGAGCTCTGGAAACACCATATATTTT. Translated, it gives CASSEVRASSGNTIYF.

The CDR3 reads CASSSRLKAGPTYEQYF. As DNA, the CDR3 is TGTGCCAGCAGCTCCCGATTGAAAGCGGGACCAACCTACGAGCAGTACTTC. V is TRBV11-2 and J is TRBJ2-7; 7 nucleotides match TRBD2. V lost 4 bases and J lost 2; bases outside the gene matches: 14. CDR3 size: 17 residues. Germline assignment: CDR1 SGHAT and CDR2 FQNNGV.

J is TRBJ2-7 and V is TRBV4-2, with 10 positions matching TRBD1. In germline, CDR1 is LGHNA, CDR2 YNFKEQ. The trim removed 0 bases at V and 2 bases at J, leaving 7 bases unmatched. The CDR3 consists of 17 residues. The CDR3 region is CASSQDTGTGATYEQYF. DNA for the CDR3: TGTGCCAGCAGCCAAGACACCGGGACAGGGGCCACCTACGAGCAGTACTTC.

The CDR3 DNA follows: TGCGCCAGCAGCCGGAGACTGACTTATAATGAAAAACTGTTTTTT. Translated: CASSRRLTYNEKLFF. The gene calls are TRBV4-3 and TRBJ1-4; D is undetermined. V shed 4 bases and J shed 4 bases, with 13 bases lying between them. Germline assignment: CDR1 LGHNA and CDR2 YSLEER. This CDR3 is built from 15 residues.

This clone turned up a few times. CDR3 amino acids: CAWSVERTSQGHSTEAFF. CDR3 nucleotides: TGTGCCTGGAGTGTCGAGAGGACTTCCCAAGGGCATAGCACTGAAGCTTTCTTT. This rearrangement joins TRBV30 to TRBJ1-1; D call uncertain. The CDR3 is made up of 18 amino acids. Trimming left V 0 bases short and J 4 bases short, with 24 bases between. Germline V gives CDR1 GTSNPN, CDR2 SVGIG (reference sequence).

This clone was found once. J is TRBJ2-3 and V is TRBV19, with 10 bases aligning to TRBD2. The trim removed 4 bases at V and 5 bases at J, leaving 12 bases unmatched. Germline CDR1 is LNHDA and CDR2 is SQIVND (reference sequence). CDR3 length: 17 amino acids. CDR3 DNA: TGTGCCAGTAGTAACTTAGCGGGGGGTGTGATAGTAGATACGCAGTATTTT. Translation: CASSNLAGGVIVDTQYF. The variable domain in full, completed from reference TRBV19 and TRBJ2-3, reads DGGITQSPKYLFRKEGQNVTLSCEQNLNHDAMYWYRQDPGQGLRLIYYSQIVNDFQKGDIAEGYSVSREKKESFPLTVTSAQKNPTAFYLCASSNLAGGVIVDTQYFGPGTRLTVL.

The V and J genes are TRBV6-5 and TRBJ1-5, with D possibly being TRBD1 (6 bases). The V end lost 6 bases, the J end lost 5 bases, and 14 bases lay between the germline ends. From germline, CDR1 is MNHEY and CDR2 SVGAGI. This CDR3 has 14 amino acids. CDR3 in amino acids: CASRLQGRDQPQHF. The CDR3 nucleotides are TGTGCCAGCAGACTACAGGGAAGGGATCAGCCCCAGCATTTT.